What follows describes a single T cell receptor beta chain. The sample belongs to a study of blood T cell repertoires in COVID-19. Study at large: Sources were T cells, B-cell-depleted T cells, or PBMCs; the material itself was cDNA or gDNA.

Original analysis: Quantification of nucleated cells was approximated via reference gene primer amplification. Some clones are missing from TCRdb's copy, which holds only in-frame ones; the method was immunoSEQ multiplex PCR. V and J calls and clone size are as listed in that table; D and trimming were resolved from the DNA. This table has about 240,000 clones, 87% appearing once. The CDR3 is made up of 17 amino acids. Looked up from germline, CDR1 is SGHRS and CDR2 is YFSETQ. V lost 4 bases and J lost 8; bases outside the gene matches: 14. Across about two dozen US areas, participants ranged in age from 18 to 89 years. Participants were placed into cohorts based on the clinical history they reported.

V usage is TRBV5-1 and J usage is TRBJ2-2; TRBD1 agrees at 10 bases. The material sequenced was PBMCs or T cells enriched from blood (not recorded which). This TCR derives from a woman aged 25 to 39 with acute COVID-19. CDR3 nucleotides: TGCGCCAGCAGCCCCGGGGACAGGGGCGAGATCGGGGGGGAGCTGTTTTTT. The encoded protein is CASSPGDRGEIGGELFF.